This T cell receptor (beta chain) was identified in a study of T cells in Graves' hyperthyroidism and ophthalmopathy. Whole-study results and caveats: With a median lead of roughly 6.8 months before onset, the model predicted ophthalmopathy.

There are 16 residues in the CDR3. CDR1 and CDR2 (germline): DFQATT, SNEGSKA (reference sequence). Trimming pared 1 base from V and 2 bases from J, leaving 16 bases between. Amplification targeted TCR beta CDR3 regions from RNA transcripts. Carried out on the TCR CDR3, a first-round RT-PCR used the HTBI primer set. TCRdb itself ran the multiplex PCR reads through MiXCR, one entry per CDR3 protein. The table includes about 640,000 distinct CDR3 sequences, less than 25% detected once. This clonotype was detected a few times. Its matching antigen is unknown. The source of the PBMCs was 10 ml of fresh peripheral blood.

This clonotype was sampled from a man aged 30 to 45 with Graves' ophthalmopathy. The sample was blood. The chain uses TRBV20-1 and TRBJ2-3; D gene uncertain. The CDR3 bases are TGCAGTGCTAGAGTCCAACCAGGTTTATACACAGATACGCAGTATTTT. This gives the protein CSARVQPGLYTDTQYF.